Sequencing of this T cell receptor beta chain was carried out in a study of Tregs in tolerant kidney transplant recipients. Study details: CD4+CD25+CD127- cells came from roughly 3-day belatacept mixed lymphocyte reactions, some with roughly five-day graft donor restimulation. Sorting used antibodies to exclude donor cells. Notes on the study in general: Few patients were studied, so findings need validation in larger groups. This study did not directly address biological reproducibility.

As concerns this clone: Its antigen is unknown.

Method: immunoSEQ multiplex PCR; TCRdb's copy keeps in-frame clones and lacks some. The sample yields 15,000 to 20,000 clones, roughly 65% seen once. Germline V CDR1 and CDR2: SGHTS, YDEGEE. The CDR3 extends over 15 amino acids. The junction had 8 bases not matched to a gene; V was cut back by 5 bases and J by 2 bases. V is TRBV5-8 and J is TRBJ2-3, with TRBD1 matching 7 bases. Sample: Tregs from blood cultured with allogeneic cells. The origin of this receptor is a human donor in good health. DNA of the CDR3: TGTGCCAGCAGTTACCGACAGGGTAACACAGATACGCAGTATTTT. It specifies CASSYRQGNTDTQYF. Full variable domain (missing parts from reference TRBV5-8 and TRBJ2-3): EAGVTQSPTHLIKTRGQQATLRCSPISGHTSVYWYQQALGLGLQFLLWYDEGEERNRGNFPPRFSGRQFPNYSSELNVNALELEDSALYLCASSYRQGNTDTQYFGPGTRLTVL.